Sequencing of this T cell receptor (beta chain) was carried out in a study of CD8 T cells in Susac syndrome. A quantity of roughly 0.5 to 1 ug RNA underwent reverse transcription using random hexamers. TCR beta CDR3 was amplified by immunoSEQ multiplex PCR. This amplification extended across 54 Vbeta and 13 Jbeta segments. TCRdb re-called the immunoSEQ multiplex PCR reads with MiXCR, one entry per CDR3 protein. This table holds approximately 110,000 distinct CDR3 sequences, over 90% found once. There are 15 residues in the CDR3. CDR1 MGHDK and CDR2 SYGVNS come from the germline V gene. V shed 4 bases and J shed 0 bases, with 11 bases lying between them.

The sample taken for sequencing was CD8+ T cells from PBMCs. The J gene is TRBJ2-3, the V gene TRBV25-1; unclear D gene. The receptor comes from a human donor with multiple sclerosis. CDR3 sequence reads: CASSGTGSSTDTQYF. CDR3 in DNA: TGTGCCAGCAGTGGAACTGGTTCTAGCACAGATACGCAGTATTTT.